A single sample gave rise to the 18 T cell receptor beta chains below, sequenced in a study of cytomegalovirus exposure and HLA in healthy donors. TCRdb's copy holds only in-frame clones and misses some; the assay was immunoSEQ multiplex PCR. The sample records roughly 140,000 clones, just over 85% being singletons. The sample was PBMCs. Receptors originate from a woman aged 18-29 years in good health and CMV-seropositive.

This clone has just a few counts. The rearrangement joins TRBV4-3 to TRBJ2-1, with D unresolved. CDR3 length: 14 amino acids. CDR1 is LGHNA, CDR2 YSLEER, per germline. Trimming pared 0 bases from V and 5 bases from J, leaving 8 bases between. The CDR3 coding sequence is TGCGCCAGCAGCCAAGAGAGTCTGAACAATGAGCAGTTCTTC. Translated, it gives CASSQESLNNEQFF.

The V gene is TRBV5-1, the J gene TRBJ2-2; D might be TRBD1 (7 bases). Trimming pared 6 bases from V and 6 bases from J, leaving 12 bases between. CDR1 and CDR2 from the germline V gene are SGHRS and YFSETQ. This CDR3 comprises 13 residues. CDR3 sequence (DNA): TGCGCCAGCATCGGAGGGGGCCCCGGGGAGCTGTTTTTT. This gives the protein CASIGGGPGELFF. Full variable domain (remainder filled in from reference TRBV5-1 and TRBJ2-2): KAGVTQTPRYLIKTRGQQVTLSCSPISGHRSVSWYQQTPGQGLQFLFEYFSETQRNKGNFPGRFSGRQFSNSRSEMNVSTLELGDSALYLCASIGGGPGELFFGEGSRLTVL.

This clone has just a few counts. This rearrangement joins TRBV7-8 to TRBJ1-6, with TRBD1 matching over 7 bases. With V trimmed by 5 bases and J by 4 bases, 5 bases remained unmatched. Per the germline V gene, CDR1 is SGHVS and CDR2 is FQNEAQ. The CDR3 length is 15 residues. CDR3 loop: CASSLGQVYNSPLHF. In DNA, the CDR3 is TGTGCCAGCAGCCTAGGACAGGTGTATAATTCACCCCTCCACTTT.

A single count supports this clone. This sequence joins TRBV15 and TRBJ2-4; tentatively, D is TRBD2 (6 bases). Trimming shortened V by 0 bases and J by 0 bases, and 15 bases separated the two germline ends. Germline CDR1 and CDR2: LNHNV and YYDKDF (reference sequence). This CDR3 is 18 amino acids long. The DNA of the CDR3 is TGTGCCACCAGCAGAGAGACCGGAGGGGAATTAGCCAAAAACATTCAGTACTTC. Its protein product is CATSRETGGELAKNIQYF.

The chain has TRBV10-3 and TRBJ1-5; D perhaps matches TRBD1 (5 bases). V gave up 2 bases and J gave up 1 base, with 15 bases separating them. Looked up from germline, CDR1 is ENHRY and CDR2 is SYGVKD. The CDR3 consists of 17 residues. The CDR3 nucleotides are TGTGCCATCAGTGAGGCGGGGGGGGGAATCAGCAATCAGCCCCAGCATTTT. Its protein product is CAISEAGGGISNQPQHF.

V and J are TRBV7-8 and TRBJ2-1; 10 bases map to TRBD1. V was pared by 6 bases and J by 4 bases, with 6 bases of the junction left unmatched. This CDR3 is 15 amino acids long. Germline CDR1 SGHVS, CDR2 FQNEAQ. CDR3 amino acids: CASSPGQGVYNEQFF. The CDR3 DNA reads TGTGCCAGCAGTCCCGGACAGGGGGTTTACAATGAGCAGTTCTTC.

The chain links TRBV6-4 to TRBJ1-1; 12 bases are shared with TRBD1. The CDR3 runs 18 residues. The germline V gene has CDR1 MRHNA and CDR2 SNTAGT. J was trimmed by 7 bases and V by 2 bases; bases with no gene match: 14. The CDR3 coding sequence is TGTGCCAGCAGTGACGCCACCGGGACAGGGGGCGTAATTGGTGAAGCTTTCTTT. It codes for CASSDATGTGGVIGEAFF.

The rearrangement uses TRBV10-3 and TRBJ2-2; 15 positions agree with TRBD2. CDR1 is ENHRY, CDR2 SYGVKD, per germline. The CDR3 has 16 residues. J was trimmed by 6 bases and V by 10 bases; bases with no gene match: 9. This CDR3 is CATRTSGGAVSGELFF. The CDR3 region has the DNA TGTGCCACCCGGACTAGCGGGGGGGCCGTCTCCGGGGAGCTGTTTTTT.

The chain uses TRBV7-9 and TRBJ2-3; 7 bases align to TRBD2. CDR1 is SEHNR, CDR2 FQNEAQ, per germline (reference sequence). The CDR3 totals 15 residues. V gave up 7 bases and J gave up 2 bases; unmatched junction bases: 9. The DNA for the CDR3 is TGTGCCAGCACCCCCGGGGGGTTTTCCACAGATACGCAGTATTTT. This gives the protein CASTPGGFSTDTQYF.

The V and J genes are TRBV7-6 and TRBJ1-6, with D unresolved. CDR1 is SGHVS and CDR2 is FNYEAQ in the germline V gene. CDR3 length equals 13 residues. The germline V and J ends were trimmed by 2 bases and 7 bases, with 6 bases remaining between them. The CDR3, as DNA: TGTGCCAGCAGCTTAACCGCGAATTCACCCCTCCACTTT. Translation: CASSLTANSPLHF.

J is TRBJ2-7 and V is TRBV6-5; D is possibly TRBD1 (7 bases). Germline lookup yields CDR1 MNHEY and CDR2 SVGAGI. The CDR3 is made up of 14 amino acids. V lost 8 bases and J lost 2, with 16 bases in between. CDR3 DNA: TGTGCCAGCGGGACTGTAAGGGGGCCCTACGAGCAGTACTTC. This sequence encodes CASGTVRGPYEQYF.

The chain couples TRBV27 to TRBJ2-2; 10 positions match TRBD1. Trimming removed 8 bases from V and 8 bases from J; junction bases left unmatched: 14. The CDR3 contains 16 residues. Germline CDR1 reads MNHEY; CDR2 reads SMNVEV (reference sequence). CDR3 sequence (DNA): TGTGCCAGCCACACCGGACAGGGGGTTTCGCGAGGGGAGCTGTTTTTT. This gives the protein CASHTGQGVSRGELFF.

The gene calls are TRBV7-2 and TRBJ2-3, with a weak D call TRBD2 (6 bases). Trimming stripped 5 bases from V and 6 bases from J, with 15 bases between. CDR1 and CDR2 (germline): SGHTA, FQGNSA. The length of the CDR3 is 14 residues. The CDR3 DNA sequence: TGTGCCAGCAGCCCCGGGACTTCGATCGATACGCAGTATTTT. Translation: CASSPGTSIDTQYF.

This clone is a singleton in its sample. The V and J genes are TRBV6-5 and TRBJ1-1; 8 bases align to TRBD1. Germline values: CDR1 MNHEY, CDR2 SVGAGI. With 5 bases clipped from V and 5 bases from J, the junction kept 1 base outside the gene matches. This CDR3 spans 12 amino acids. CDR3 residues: CASSNRGTEAFF. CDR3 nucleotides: TGTGCCAGCAGTAACAGGGGGACTGAAGCTTTCTTT.

The CDR3 protein is CASLSPSGVIQETQYF. The DNA of the CDR3 is TGTGCCAGTCTTTCACCATCAGGGGTTATCCAAGAGACCCAGTACTTC. The rearrangement joins TRBV28 to TRBJ2-5, with D maybe TRBD1 (6 bases). Germline CDR1 and CDR2: MDHEN and SYDVKM. CDR3 size: 16 residues. V was trimmed by 9 bases and J by 1 base, leaving 21 bases between them.

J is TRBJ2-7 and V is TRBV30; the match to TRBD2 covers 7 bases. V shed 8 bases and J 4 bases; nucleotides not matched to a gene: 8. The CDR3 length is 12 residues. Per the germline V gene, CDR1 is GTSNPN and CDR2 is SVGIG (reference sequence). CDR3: CAGAGSLYEQYF. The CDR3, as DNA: TGTGCCGGAGCGGGGTCCCTTTACGAGCAGTACTTC.

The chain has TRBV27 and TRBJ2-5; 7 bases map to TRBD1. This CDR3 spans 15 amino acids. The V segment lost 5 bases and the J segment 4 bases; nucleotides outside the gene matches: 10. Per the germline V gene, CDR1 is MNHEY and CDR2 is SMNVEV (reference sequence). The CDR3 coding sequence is TGTGCCAGCAGTATACTGACAGGGTATGTAGAGACCCAGTACTTC. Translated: CASSILTGYVETQYF.

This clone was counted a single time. The CDR3 bases are TGCGCCAGCAATAGCGGGAGCGGCAATGAGCAGTTCTTC. This sequence encodes CASNSGSGNEQFF. V gene TRBV5-1 combines with J gene TRBJ2-1; TRBD2 matches at 9 bases. The CDR3 loop spans 13 amino acids. Germline CDR1 is SGHRS and CDR2 is YFSETQ. V lost 6 bases and J lost 6; bases outside the gene matches: 4.